This is a list of T cell receptor beta chains from one sample in a study of blood T cell repertoires in COVID-19. Method: immunoSEQ multiplex PCR; TCRdb's copy keeps in-frame clones and lacks some. The table has approximately 300,000 clones, more than 85% seen once. Sequencing input: PBMCs or T cells enriched from blood (not recorded which). The receptors here all came from a woman aged 25 to 39 who had recovered from COVID-19. The CDR3 runs from the conserved cysteine through the conserved F or W. Size is omitted from some rows. Given values are once, few, many or a class for expanded clones.

cdr3_aa | j_call | v_call | clone_size
CASSPGTGPYEQYF | TRBJ2-7 | TRBV5-1 | -
CASSLLSGPDTQYF | TRBJ2-3 | TRBV28 | -
CAISAEASGRAKEQFF | TRBJ2-1 | TRBV10-3 | -
CASARLAGDYEQYF | TRBJ2-7 | TRBV6-4 | -
CASSPWAGSSTNEKLFF | TRBJ1-4 | TRBV5-5 | -
CVSSQDPRLAGHLGVIYTEQFF | TRBJ2-1 | TRBV4-2 | -
CASSLGQVTAEQYF | TRBJ2-7 | TRBV11-2 | -
CASSRGQYYEQYF | TRBJ2-7 | TRBV7-9 | -
CAWSVAGGNQPQHF | TRBJ1-5 | TRBV30 | -
CASSQQGADPNQPQHF | TRBJ1-5 | TRBV7-3 | -
CATRDRGEAFF | TRBJ1-1 | TRBV15 | once
CASTQIGGGGEQYF | TRBJ2-7 | TRBV6-6 | once
CASSPPSPLTLSGANVLTF | TRBJ2-6 | TRBV18 | once
CASSRAAAYNEQFF | TRBJ2-1 | TRBV28 | -
CASSRTVNTEAFF | TRBJ1-1 | TRBV4-1 | -
CASSFVRTGEVNTIYF | TRBJ1-3 | TRBV27 | -
CASSPGQNQPQHF | TRBJ1-5 | TRBV18 | -
CASSQDTSGGREQYF | TRBJ2-7 | TRBV4-3 | -
CASSLSHTIYF | TRBJ1-3 | TRBV5-6 | -
CASSHEDRAGYGYTF | TRBJ1-2 | TRBV4-1 | -
CASSYSGPRPNSPLHF | TRBJ1-6 | TRBV6-5 | once
CASSFRPSGRSYEQYF | TRBJ2-7 | TRBV13 | -
CASSETPTLQETQYF | TRBJ2-5 | TRBV2 | -
CASSRDSGEQFF | TRBJ2-1 | TRBV5-4 | -
CASSAGAGGVTDTQYF | TRBJ2-3 | TRBV11-3 | once
CASSLVGASNQPQHF | TRBJ1-5 | TRBV28 | -
CASSQGSGGGNNEQFF | TRBJ2-1 | TRBV3-1/TRBV3-2 | -
CASRTNAGGREQYF | TRBJ2-7 | TRBV5-4 | -
CASSLDSRGTDTQYF | TRBJ2-3 | TRBV5-4 | -
CASSPGWAWDEQYF | TRBJ2-7 | TRBV5-1 | -
CASSGAGANVLTF | TRBJ2-6 | TRBV28 | -
CASSLAFLSDEQYF | TRBJ2-7 | TRBV5-1 | -
CAISPGQGGRETQYF | TRBJ2-5 | TRBV10-3 | -
CSVDRTANYGYTF | TRBJ1-2 | TRBV29-1 | -
CASSYRGRSYEQYF | TRBJ2-7 | TRBV6-6 | -
CASTLLRSGDSPLHF | TRBJ1-6 | TRBV2 | -
CASSIDDNGPYNEQFF | TRBJ2-1 | TRBV19 | -
CAWSVLGQGDEQYF | TRBJ2-7 | TRBV30 | -
CAIGDSTGIYEQYF | TRBJ2-7 | TRBV10-3 | -
CASSSPRARGGVREQFF | TRBJ2-1 | TRBV27 | -
CASSLLLAGSYEQYF | TRBJ2-7 | TRBV27 | -
CASSSFGKPPYEQYF | TRBJ2-7 | TRBV7-2 | -
CASSQDGGDGYTF | TRBJ1-2 | TRBV4-3 | -
CASSLSGAQPQHF | TRBJ1-5 | TRBV27 | -
CASSLYWTDSYEQYF | TRBJ2-7 | TRBV7-2 | -
CASSYRTGSGESNQPQHF | TRBJ1-5 | TRBV6-2/TRBV6-3 | -
CASSQVAQIYEQYF | TRBJ2-7 | TRBV4-2 | -
CASSGLAGGARGTDTQYF | TRBJ2-3 | TRBV3-1/TRBV3-2 | -
CASSYSTEGTDTQYF | TRBJ2-3 | TRBV6-2/TRBV6-3 | -
CASSLAVVTDTQYF | TRBJ2-3 | TRBV5-1 | -
CASSVGSQGTYEQYF | TRBJ2-7 | TRBV9 | -
CASSSRGYEQYF | TRBJ2-7 | TRBV6-2/TRBV6-3 | -
CASHGQGATEAFF | TRBJ1-1 | TRBV2 | -
CASSPTGTGGVNTEAFF | TRBJ1-1 | TRBV7-2 | -